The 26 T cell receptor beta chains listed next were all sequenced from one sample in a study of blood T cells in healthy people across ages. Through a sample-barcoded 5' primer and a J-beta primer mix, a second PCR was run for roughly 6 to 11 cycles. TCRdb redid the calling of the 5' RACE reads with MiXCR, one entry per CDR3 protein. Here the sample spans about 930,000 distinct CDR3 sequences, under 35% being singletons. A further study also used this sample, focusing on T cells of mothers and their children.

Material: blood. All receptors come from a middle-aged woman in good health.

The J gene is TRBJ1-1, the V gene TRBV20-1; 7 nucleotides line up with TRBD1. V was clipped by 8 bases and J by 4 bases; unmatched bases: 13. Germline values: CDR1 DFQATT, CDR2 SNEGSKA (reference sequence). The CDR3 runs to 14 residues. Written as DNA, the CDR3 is TGCAGTCTAGGGGACTTGACAGGGAGCACTGAAGCTTTCTTT. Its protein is CSLGDLTGSTEAFF.

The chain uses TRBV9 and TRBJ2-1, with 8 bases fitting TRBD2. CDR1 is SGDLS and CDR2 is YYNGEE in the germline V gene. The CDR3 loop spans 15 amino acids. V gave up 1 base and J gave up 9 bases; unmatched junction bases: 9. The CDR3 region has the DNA TGTGCCAGCAGCGTATCTGGCGGCGGGGGGATTGAGCAGTTCTTC. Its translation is CASSVSGGGGIEQFF.

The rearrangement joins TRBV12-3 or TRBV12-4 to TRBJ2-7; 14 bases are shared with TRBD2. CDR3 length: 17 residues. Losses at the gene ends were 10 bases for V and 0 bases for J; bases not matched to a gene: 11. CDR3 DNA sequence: TGTGCCACTGCCGGGACTAGCGGGGGCCAGAGCTCCTACGAGCAGTACTTC. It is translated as CATAGTSGGQSSYEQYF.

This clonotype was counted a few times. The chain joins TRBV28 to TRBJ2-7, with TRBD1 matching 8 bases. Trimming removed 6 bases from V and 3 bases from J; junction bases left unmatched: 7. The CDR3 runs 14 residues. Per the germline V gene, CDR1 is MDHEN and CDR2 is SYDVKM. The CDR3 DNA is TGTGCCAGCAGCTCCTGGACAGGGCTCTACGAGCAGTACTTC. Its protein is CASSSWTGLYEQYF. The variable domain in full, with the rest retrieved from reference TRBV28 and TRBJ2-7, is DVKVTQSSRYLVKRTGEKVFLECVQDMDHENMFWYRQDPGLGLRLIYFSYDVKMKEKGDIPEGYSVSREKKERFSLILESASTNQTSMYLCASSSWTGLYEQYFGPGTRLTVT.

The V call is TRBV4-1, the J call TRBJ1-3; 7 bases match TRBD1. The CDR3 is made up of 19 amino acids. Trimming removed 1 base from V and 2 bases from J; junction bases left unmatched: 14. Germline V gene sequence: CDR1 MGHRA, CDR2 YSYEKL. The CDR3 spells CASSQVGQGGRSPGNTIYF. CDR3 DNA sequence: TGCGCCAGCAGCCAAGTTGGGCAGGGGGGGCGTTCGCCTGGAAACACCATATATTTT.

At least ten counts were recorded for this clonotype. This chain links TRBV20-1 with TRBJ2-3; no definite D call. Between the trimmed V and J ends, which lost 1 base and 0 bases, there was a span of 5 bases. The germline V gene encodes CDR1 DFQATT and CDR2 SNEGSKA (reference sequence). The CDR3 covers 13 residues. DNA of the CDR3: TGCAGTGCTAGAGGGACCAGCACAGATACGCAGTATTTT. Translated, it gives CSARGTSTDTQYF.

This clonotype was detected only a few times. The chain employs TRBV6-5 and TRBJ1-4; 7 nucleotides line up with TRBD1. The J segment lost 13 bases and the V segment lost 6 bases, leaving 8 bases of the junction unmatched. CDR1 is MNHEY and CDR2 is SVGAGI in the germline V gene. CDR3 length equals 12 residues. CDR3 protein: CASRRQGDGLFF. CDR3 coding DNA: TGTGCCAGCAGACGTCAGGGGGACGGACTGTTTTTT.

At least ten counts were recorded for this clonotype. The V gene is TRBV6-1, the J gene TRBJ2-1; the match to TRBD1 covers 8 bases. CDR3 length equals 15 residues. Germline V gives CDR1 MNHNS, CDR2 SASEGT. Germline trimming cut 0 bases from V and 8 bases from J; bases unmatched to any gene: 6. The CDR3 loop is CASSEAPDRDDEQFF. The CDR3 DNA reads TGTGCCAGCAGTGAAGCTCCGGACAGGGATGATGAGCAGTTCTTC.

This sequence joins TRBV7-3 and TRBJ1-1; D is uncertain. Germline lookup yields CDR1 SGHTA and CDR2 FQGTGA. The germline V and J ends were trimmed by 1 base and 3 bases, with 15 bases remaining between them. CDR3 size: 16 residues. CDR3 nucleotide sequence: TGTGCCAGCAGCTTAATTTCAGGCAGGCAACACACTGAAGCTTTCTTT. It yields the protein CASSLISGRQHTEAFF.

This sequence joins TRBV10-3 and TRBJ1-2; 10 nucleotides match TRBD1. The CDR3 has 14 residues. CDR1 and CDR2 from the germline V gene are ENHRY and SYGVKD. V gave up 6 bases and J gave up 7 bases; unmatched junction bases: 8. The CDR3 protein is CAIRPGQGQRGYTF. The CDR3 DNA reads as TGTGCCATCAGACCGGGACAGGGGCAACGTGGCTACACCTTC.

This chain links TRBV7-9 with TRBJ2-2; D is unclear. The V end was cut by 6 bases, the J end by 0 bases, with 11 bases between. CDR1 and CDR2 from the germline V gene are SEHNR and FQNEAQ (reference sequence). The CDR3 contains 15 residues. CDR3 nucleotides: TGTGCCAGCAGTGGATGGAGCGCGAACACCGGGGAGCTGTTTTTT. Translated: CASSGWSANTGELFF.

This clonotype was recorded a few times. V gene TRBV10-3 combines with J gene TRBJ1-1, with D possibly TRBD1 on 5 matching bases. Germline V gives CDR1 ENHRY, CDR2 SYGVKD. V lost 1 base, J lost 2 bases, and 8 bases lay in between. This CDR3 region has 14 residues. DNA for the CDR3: TGTGCCATCAGTGAGTACGGGGGAAACACTGAAGCTTTCTTT. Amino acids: CAISEYGGNTEAFF.

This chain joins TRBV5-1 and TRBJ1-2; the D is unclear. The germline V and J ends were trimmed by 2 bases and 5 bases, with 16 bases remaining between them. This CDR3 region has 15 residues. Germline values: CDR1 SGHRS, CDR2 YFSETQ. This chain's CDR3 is CASSFTLSPSYGYTF. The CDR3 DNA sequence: TGCGCCAGCAGCTTCACCCTGTCCCCTTCTTATGGCTACACCTTC.

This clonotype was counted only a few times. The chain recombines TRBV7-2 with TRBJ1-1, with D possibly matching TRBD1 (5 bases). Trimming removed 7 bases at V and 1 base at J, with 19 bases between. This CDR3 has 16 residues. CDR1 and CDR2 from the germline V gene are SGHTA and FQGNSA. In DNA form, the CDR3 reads TGTGCCAGCACCCCCTGGACAAGACTCCCGAACACTGAAGCTTTCTTT. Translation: CASTPWTRLPNTEAFF.

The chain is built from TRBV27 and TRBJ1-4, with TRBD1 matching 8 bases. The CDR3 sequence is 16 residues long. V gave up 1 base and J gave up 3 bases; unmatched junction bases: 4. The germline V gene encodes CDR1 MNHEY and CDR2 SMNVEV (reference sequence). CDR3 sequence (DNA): TGTGCCAGCAGTTTATACCGGACAGGGCCTAATGAAAAACTGTTTTTT. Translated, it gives CASSLYRTGPNEKLFF.

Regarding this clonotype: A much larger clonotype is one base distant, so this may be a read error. This CDR3 reads CANSNWDSEQYF. DNA of the CDR3: TGTGCCAACTCAAATTGGGACAGCGAGCAGTACTTC. The gene calls are TRBV18 and TRBJ2-7; 7 bases line up with TRBD1. The germline gives CDR1 KGHSH, CDR2 LQKENI. CDR3 size: 12 residues.

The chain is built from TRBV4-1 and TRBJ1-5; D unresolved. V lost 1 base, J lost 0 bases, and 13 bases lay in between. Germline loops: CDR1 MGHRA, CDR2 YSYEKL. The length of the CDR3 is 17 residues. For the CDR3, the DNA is TGCGCCAGCAGCCAAGCTGGTCCAGGTTTTAGCAATCAGCCCCAGCATTTT. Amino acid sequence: CASSQAGPGFSNQPQHF.

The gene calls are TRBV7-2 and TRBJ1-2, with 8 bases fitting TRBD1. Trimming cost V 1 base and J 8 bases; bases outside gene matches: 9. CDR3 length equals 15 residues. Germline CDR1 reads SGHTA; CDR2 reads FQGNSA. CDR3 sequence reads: CASSLVPGRGRGYTF. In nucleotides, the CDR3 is TGTGCCAGCAGCTTAGTTCCGGGCAGGGGGCGCGGCTACACCTTC.

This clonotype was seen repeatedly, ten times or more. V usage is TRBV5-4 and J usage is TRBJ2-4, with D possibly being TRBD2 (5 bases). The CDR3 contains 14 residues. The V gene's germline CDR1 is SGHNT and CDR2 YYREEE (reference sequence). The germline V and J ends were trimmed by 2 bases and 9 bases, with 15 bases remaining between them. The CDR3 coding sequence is TGTGCCAGCAGCTTTCCGGGTTCGGAGGTCATTCAGTACTTC. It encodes CASSFPGSEVIQYF.

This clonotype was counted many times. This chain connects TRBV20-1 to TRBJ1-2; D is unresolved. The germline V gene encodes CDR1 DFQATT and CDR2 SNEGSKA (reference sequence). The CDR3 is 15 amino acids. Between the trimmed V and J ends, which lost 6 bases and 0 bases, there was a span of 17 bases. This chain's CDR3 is CSAKKEKLANYGYTF. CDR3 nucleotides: TGCAGTGCGAAAAAGGAAAAGTTAGCTAACTATGGCTACACCTTC.

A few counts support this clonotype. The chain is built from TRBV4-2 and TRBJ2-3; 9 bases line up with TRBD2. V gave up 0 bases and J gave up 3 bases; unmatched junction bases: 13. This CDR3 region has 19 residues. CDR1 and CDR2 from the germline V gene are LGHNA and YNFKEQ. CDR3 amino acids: CASSQEFRASGVTTDTQYF. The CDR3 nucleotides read TGTGCCAGCAGCCAAGAGTTTAGGGCTAGCGGGGTGACAACAGATACGCAGTATTTT.

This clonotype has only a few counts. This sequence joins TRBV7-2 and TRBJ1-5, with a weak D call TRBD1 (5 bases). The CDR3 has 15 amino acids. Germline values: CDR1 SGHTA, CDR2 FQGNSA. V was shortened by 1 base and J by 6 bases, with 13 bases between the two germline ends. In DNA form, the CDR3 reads TGTGCCAGCAGCTTAGGGGGACTACGAGGTCAGCCCCAGCATTTT. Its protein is CASSLGGLRGQPQHF. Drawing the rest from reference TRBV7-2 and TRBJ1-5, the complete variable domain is GAGVSQSPSNKVTEKGKDVELRCDPISGHTALYWYRQSLGQGLEFLIYFQGNSAPDKSGLPSDRFSAERTGGSVSTLTIQRTQQEDSAVYLCASSLGGLRGQPQHFGDGTRLSIL.

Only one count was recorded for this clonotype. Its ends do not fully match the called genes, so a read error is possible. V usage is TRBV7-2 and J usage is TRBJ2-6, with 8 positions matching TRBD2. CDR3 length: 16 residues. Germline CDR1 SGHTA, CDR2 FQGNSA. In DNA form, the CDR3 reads TGTGCCAGCAGCCGCCGGGGGGGGGCTGGGGCCAACGTCCGGACTTTC. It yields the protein CASSRRGGAGANVRTF. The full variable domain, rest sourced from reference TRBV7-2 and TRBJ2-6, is GAGVSQSPSNKVTEKGKDVELRCDPISGHTALYWYRQSLGQGLEFLIYFQGNSAPDKSGLPSDRFSAERTGGSVSTLTIQRTQQEDSAVYLCASSRRGGAGANVRTFGAGSRLTVL.

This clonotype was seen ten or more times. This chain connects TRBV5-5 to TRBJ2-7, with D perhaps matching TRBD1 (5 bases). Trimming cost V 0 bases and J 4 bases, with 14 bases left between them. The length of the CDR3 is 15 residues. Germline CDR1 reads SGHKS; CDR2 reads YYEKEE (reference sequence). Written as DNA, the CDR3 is TGTGCCAGCAGCTTGGGGGCCAGGGAACAATACGAGCAGTACTTC. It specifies CASSLGAREQYEQYF.

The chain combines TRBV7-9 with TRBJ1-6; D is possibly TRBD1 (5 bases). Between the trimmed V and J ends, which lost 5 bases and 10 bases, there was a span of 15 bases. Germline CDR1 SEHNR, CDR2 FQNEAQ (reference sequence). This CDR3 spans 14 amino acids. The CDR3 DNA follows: TGTGCCAGCAGCCCGCCTGGGGGGGACTCACCCCTCCACTTT. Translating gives CASSPPGGDSPLHF.

The CDR3, as DNA: TGCAGTGCGCCGAGATTCCGGGACAGAAATTCACCCCTCCACTTT. It yields the protein CSAPRFRDRNSPLHF. The chain couples TRBV20-1 to TRBJ1-6, with 7 bases identical to TRBD1. Germline-derived CDR1 and CDR2 are DFQATT and SNEGSKA (reference sequence). The V gene end was trimmed by 6 bases and the J gene end by 7 bases; junction bases not matched to a gene: 12. The CDR3 runs to 15 residues.